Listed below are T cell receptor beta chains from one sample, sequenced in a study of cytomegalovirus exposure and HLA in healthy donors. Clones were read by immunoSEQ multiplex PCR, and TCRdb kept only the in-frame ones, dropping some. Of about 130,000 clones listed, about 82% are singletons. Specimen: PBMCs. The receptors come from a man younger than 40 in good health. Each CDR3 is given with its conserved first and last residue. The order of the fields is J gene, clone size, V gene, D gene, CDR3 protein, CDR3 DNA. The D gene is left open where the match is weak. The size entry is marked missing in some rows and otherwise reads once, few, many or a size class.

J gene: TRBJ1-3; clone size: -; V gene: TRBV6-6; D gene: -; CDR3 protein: CASSVFGDGNTIYF; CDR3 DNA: TGTGCCAGCAGCGTCTTTGGAGACGGAAACACCATATATTTT
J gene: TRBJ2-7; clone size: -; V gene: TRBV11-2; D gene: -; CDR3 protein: CASSFLYEQYF; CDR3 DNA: TGTGCCAGCAGCTTTCTCTACGAGCAGTACTTC
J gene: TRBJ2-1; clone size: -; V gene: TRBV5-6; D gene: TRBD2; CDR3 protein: CASSQGLAVVYNEQFF; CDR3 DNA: TGTGCCAGCAGTCAGGGACTAGCGGTTGTCTACAATGAGCAGTTCTTC
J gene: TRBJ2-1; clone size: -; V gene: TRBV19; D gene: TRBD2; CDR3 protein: CASSPTKGRLAGVSEQFF; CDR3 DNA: TGTGCCAGTAGCCCTACCAAAGGGCGGCTAGCGGGAGTTTCTGAGCAGTTCTTC
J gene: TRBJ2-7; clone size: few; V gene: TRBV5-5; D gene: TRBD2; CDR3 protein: CASSSGLAAYEQYF; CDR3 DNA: TGTGCCAGCAGCTCCGGGCTAGCGGCTTACGAGCAGTACTTC
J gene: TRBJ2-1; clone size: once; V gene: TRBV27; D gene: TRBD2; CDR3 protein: CASSRTSGRTNEQFF; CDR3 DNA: TGTGCCAGCAGCCGAACTAGCGGGAGGACGAATGAGCAGTTCTTC
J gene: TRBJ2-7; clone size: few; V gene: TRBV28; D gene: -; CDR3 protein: CASSLVGVGNYEQYF; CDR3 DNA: TGTGCCAGCAGTTTGGTCGGAGTTGGAAACTACGAGCAGTACTTC
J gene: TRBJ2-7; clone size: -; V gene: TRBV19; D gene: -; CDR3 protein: CASSNTYEQYF; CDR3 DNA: TGTGCCAGTAGTAACACATACGAGCAGTACTTC
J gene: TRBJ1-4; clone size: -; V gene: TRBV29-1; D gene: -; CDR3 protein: CSVEDSEEKLFF; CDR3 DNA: TGCAGCGTTGAAGATTCGGAGGAAAAACTGTTTTTT
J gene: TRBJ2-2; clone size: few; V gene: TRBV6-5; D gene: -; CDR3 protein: CASSAGNTGELFF; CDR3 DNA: TGTGCCAGCAGTGCCGGGAACACCGGGGAGCTGTTTTTT
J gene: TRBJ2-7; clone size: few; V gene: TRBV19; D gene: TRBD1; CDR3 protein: CASSPGQEVDEQYF; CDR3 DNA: TGTGCCAGTAGTCCGGGACAGGAAGTCGACGAGCAGTACTTC
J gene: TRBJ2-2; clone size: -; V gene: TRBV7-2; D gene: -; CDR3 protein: CASSLALSGTGELFF; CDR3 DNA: TGTGCCAGCAGCTTAGCGCTGTCCGGGACCGGGGAGCTGTTTTTT
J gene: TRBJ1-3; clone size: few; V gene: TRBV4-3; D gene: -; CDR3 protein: CASSQGAGEGNTIYF; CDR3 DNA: TGCGCCAGCAGCCAAGGGGCAGGGGAGGGAAACACCATATATTTT
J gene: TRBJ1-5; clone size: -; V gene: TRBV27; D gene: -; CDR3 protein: CASSSRTGNQPQHF; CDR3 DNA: TGTGCCAGCAGTTCGAGGACAGGCAATCAGCCCCAGCATTTT
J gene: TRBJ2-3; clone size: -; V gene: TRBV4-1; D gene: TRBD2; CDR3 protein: CASSYSGTSGNTDTQYF; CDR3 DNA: TGCGCCAGCAGCTACAGCGGGACTAGCGGGAACACAGATACGCAGTATTTT
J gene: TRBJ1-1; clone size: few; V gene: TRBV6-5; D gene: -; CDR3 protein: CASSKRTALGTEAFF; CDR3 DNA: TGTGCCAGCAGTAAACGGACAGCCTTGGGAACTGAAGCTTTCTTT
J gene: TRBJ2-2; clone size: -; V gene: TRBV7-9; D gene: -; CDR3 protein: CASSLQGTYTGELFF; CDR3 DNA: TGTGCCAGCAGCTTACAGGGGACGTACACCGGGGAGCTGTTTTTT
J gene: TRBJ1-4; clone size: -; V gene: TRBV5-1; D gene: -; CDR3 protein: CASSLGTLTGEKLFF; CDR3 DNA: TGCGCCAGCAGCTTGGGAACCTTGACGGGTGAAAAACTGTTTTTT
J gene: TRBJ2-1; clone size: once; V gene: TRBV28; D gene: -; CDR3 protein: CASSLPHEQFF; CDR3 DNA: TGTGCCAGCTCCCTCCCCCATGAGCAGTTCTTC
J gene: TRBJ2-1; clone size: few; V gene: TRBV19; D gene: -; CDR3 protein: CASHALESSYNEQFF; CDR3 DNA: TGTGCCAGCCATGCACTGGAGAGCTCCTACAATGAGCAGTTCTTC
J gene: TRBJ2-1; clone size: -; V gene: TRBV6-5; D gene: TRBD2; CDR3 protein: CASSPLAGGPSEQFF; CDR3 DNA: TGTGCCAGCAGTCCACTAGCGGGAGGGCCGAGTGAGCAGTTCTTC
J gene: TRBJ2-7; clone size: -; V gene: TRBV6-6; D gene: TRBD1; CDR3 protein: CASSYSPDRPYEQYF; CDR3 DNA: TGTGCCAGCAGTTACTCGCCGGACAGGCCGTACGAGCAGTACTTC
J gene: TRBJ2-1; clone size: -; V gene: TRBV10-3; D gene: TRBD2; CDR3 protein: CAISSGTSGYNEQFF; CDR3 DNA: TGTGCCATCAGTTCCGGGACTAGCGGTTACAATGAGCAGTTCTTC
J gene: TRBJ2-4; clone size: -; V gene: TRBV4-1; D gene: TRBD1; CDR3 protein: CASSHPPGQGANIQYF; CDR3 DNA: TGCGCCAGCAGCCACCCCCCAGGGCAGGGGGCAAACATTCAGTACTTC
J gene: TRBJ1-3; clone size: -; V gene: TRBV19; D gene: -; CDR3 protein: CASSISVGNTIYF; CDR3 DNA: TGTGCCAGTAGTATATCGGTTGGAAACACCATATATTTT
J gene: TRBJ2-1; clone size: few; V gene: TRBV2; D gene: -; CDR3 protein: CASSGDRHRSYNEQFF; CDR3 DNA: TGTGCCAGCAGTGGAGATCGACACCGCTCCTACAATGAGCAGTTCTTC
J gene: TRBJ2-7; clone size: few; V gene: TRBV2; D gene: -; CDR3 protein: CASRTGLILEQYF; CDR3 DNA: TGTGCCAGTCGAACGGGACTTATCCTCGAGCAGTACTTC
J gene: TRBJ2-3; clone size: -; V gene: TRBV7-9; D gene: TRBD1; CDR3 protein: CASRIQGEGDTQYF; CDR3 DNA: TGTGCCAGCAGGATACAGGGGGAAGGGGATACGCAGTATTTT
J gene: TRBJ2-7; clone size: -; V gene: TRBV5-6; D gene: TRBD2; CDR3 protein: CASSSRLAGNYEQYF; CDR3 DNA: TGTGCCAGCAGCTCCAGACTAGCGGGGAACTACGAGCAGTACTTC
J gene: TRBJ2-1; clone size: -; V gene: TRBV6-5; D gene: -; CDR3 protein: CASRGQGYNEQFF; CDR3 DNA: TGTGCCAGCAGGGGGCAGGGGTACAATGAGCAGTTCTTC
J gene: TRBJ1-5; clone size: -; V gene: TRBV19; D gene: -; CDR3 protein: CASGEPGGGLAQPQHF; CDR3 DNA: TGTGCCAGTGGGGAACCTGGAGGAGGGCTTGCTCAGCCCCAGCATTTT
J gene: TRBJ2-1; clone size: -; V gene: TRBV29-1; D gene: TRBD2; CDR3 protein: CSVAALADNEQFF; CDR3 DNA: TGCAGCGTTGCGGCTCTAGCGGACAATGAGCAGTTCTTC
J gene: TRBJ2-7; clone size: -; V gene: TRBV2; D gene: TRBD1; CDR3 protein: CASSQGQGGYEQYF; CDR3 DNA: TGTGCCAGCAGCCAAGGACAGGGTGGCTACGAGCAGTACTTC
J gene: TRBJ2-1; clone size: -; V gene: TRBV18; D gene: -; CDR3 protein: CASSPGNTRNNEQFF; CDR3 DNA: TGTGCCAGCTCACCCGGGAACACCCGTAACAATGAGCAGTTCTTC
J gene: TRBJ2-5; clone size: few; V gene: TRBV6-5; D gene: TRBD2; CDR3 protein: CASSYSTSGSETQYF; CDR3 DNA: TGTGCCAGCAGTTACTCGACTAGCGGGAGTGAGACCCAGTACTTC
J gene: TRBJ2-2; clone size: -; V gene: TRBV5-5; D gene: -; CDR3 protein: CASSLAGVSGELFF; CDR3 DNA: TGTGCCAGCAGCTTGGCCGGAGTTAGCGGGGAGCTGTTTTTT
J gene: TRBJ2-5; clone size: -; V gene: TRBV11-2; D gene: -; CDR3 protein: CASSLGWGGRGQETQYF; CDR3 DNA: TGTGCCAGCAGCTTAGGGTGGGGAGGGAGGGGGCAAGAGACCCAGTACTTC
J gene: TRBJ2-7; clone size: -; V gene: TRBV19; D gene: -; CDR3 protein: CASSTRGNEQYF; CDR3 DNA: TGTGCCAGTAGTACCAGGGGCAACGAGCAGTACTTC
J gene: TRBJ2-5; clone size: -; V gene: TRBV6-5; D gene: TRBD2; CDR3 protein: CASSYSPSGNRETQYF; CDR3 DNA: TGTGCCAGCAGTTACTCTCCTAGCGGGAATCGAGAGACCCAGTACTTC
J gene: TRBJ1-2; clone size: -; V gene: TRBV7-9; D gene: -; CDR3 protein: CASSLSEWEYTF; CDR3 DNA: TGTGCCAGCAGCTTATCAGAATGGGAGTACACCTTC
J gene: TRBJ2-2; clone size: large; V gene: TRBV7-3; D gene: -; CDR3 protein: CASRSTYGELFF; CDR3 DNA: TGTGCCAGCAGATCAACTTACGGGGAGCTGTTTTTT
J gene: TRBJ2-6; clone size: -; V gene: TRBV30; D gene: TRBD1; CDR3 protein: CAWRGGGQGISGANVLTF; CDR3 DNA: TGTGCCTGGAGGGGGGGCGGACAGGGAATTTCTGGGGCCAACGTCCTGACTTTC
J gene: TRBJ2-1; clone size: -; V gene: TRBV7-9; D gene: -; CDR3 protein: CASTPSNEQFF; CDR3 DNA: TGTGCCAGCACCCCGTCCAATGAGCAGTTCTTC
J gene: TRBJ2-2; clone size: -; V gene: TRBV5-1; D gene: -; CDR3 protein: CASSLTGFTGELFF; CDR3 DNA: TGCGCCAGCAGCCTTACAGGGTTCACCGGGGAGCTGTTTTTT
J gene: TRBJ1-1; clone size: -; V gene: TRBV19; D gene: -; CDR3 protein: CASKRGNTEAFF; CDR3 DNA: TGTGCCAGTAAAAGGGGGAACACTGAAGCTTTCTTT
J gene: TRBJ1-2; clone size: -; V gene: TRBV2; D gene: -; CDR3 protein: CASSERGRAYGYTF; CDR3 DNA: TGTGCCAGCAGTGAACGCGGCCGAGCCTATGGCTACACCTTC
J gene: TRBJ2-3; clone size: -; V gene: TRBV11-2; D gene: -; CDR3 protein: CASGGGPTDTQYF; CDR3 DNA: TGTGCCAGCGGGGGCGGGCCAACAGATACGCAGTATTTT
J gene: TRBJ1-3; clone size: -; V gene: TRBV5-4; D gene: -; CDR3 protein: CVSSLDIAGNTIYF; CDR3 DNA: TGTGTCAGCAGCTTGGACATTGCTGGAAACACCATATATTTT
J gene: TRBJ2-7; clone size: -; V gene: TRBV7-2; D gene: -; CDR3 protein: CASSQAPGTSYEQYF; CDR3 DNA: TGTGCCAGCAGCCAAGCCCCCGGGACAAGTTACGAGCAGTACTTC
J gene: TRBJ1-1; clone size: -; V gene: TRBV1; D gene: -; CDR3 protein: CTSDGQGKNTEAFF; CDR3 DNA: TGCACCAGCGACGGACAGGGAAAGAACACTGAAGCTTTCTTT
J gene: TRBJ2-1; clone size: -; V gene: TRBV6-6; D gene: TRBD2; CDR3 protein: CASSFLAGAYNEQFF; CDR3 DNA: TGTGCCAGCAGTTTCCTAGCGGGAGCCTACAATGAGCAGTTCTTC
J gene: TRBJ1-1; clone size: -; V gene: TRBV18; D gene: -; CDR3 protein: CASSPEAATSNTEAFF; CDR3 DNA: TGTGCCAGCTCACCAGAGGCAGCTACCTCGAACACTGAAGCTTTCTTT